The 4 T cell receptor beta chains below were found in one sample sequenced in a study of T cell responses to AZD1222 COVID-19 vaccine. The data were produced by immunoSEQ multiplex PCR, yet TCRdb's version contains in-frame clones alone and is incomplete. The sample lists some 150,000 clones, 92% occurring once. The sample here was peripheral blood, taken 28 days after the second AZD1222 dose. The receptors were gathered from an adult who received the AZD1222 COVID-19 vaccine.

This chain joins TRBV6-5 and TRBJ2-1; D might be TRBD2 (6 bases). Trimming stripped 2 bases from V and 1 base from J, with 12 bases between. This CDR3 contains 16 residues. CDR1 and CDR2 from the germline V gene are MNHEY and SVGAGI. The CDR3 reads CASSYSGRMSYNEQFF. CDR3 bases: TGTGCCAGCAGTTACAGCGGGCGTATGTCCTACAATGAGCAGTTCTTC.

The gene calls are TRBV28 and TRBJ2-7, with 10 bases fitting TRBD2. Germline CDR1 and CDR2: MDHEN and SYDVKM. The CDR3 totals 15 residues. Unmatched junction bases numbered 10, after V lost 10 bases and J lost 1 base. The CDR3, as DNA: TGTGCCACTAAAATACCGACTAGCGGGTCCTACGAGCAGTACTTC. Translated, it gives CATKIPTSGSYEQYF.

The chain links TRBV6-5 to TRBJ1-5; TRBD1 is a possible D gene (5 bases). Between the trimmed V and J ends, which lost 0 bases and 5 bases, there was a span of 11 bases. The CDR3 is 15 amino acids. Germline lookup yields CDR1 MNHEY and CDR2 SVGAGI. This CDR3 reads CASSYSAGQDQPQHF. CDR3 nucleotides: TGTGCCAGCAGTTACTCGGCGGGGCAGGATCAGCCCCAGCATTTT.

The J gene is TRBJ1-1, the V gene TRBV9; D unresolved. V lost 5 bases and J 8 bases, leaving 16 bases between the germline ends. The CDR3 consists of 13 residues. CDR1 and CDR2 from the germline V gene are SGDLS and YYNGEE. The DNA of the CDR3 is TGTGCCAGCAGTTCTTTAGGCAGGCCCGAAGCTTTCTTT. Protein product: CASSSLGRPEAFF. The full variable domain, rest sourced from reference TRBV9 and TRBJ1-1, is DSGVTQTPKHLITATGQRVTLRCSPRSGDLSVYWYQQSLDQGLQFLIQYYNGEERAKGNILERFSAQQFPDLHSELNLSSLELGDSALYFCASSSLGRPEAFFGQGTRLTVV.